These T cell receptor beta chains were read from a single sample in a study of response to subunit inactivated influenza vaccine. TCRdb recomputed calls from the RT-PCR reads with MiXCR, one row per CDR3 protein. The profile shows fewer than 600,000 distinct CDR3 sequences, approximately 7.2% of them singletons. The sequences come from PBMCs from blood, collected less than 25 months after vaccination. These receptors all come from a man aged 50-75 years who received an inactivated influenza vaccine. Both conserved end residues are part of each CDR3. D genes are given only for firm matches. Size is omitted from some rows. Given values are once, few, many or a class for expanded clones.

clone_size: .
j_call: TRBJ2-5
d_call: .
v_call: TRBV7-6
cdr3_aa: CASSNPTGETQYF
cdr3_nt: TGTGCCAGCAGCAACCCGACGGGGGAGACCCAGTACTTC

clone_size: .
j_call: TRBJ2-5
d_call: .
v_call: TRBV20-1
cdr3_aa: CSAIQYGETQYF
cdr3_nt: TGCAGTGCTATCCAATACGGAGAGACCCAGTACTTC

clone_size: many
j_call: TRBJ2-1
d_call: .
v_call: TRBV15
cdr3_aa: CATSRYRGAGNEQFF
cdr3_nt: TGTGCCACCAGCAGATATAGGGGAGCGGGCAATGAGCAGTTCTTC

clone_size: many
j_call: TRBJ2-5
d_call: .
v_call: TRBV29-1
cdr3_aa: CSAGAETQYF
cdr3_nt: TGCAGCGCGGGGGCTGAGACCCAGTACTTC

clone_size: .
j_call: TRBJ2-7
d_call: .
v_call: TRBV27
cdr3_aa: CASSLSWVPGGEQYF
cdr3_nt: TGTGCCAGCAGTTTATCGTGGGTTCCCGGGGGCGAGCAGTACTTC

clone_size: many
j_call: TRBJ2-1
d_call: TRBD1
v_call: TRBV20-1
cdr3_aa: CSALSGTGINEQFF
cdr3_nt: TGCAGTGCTTTATCCGGGACAGGGATCAATGAGCAGTTCTTC

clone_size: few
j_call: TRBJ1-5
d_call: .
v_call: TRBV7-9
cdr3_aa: CASSLGPGPGNQPQHF
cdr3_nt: TGTGCCAGCAGCTTAGGCCCAGGTCCCGGCAATCAGCCCCAGCATTTT

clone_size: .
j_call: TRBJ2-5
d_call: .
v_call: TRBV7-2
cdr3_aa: CASSPAGLVQETQYF
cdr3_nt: TGTGCCAGCAGCCCCGCGGGACTGGTCCAAGAGACCCAGTACTTC

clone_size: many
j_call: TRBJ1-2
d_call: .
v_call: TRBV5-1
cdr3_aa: CASSLAVQGRNGYTF
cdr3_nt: TGCGCCAGCAGCTTGGCCGTGCAGGGAAGAAATGGCTACACCTTC

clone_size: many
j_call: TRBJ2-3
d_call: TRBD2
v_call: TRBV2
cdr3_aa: CASSPGTSGSADTQYF
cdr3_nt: TGTGCCAGCAGTCCCGGGACTAGCGGGAGCGCAGATACGCAGTATTTT